These T cell receptor beta chains were read from a single sample in a study of blood T cells in healthy people across ages. TCRdb reanalysed the 5' RACE reads using MiXCR and keeps one entry per CDR3 protein. Of fewer than 750,000 distinct CDR3 sequences detected, roughly half appear once; the ten largest clones hold less than 15%. The sample comprised blood. These receptors were obtained from a woman aged 80 or older in good health. The CDR3 runs from the conserved cysteine through the conserved F or W. A D gene is named only where the DNA matches it firmly. Clone size is shown for a subset of rows, as once, few, many or a class of expanded clone.

D,size,J,V,CDR3,DNA
TRBD1,many,TRBJ1-4,TRBV2,CASQGADEKLFF,TGTGCCTCACAGGGGGCGGACGAAAAACTGTTTTTT
-,few,TRBJ2-1,TRBV20-1,CSARAVPHEQFF,TGCAGTGCTAGAGCGGTCCCTCATGAGCAGTTCTTC
TRBD2,many,TRBJ2-1,TRBV10-3,CATGTSGHFLRGNEQFF,TGTGCCACCGGGACTAGCGGACATTTCCTAAGGGGCAATGAGCAGTTCTTC
TRBD1,-,TRBJ1-2,TRBV12-3/TRBV12-4,CASSDRGPYGYTF,TGTGCCAGCAGTGACAGGGGGCCCTATGGCTACACCTTC
-,-,TRBJ2-1,TRBV5-6,CASSPVARVWGNEQFF,TGTGCCAGCAGCCCGGTGGCCAGGGTTTGGGGCAATGAGCAGTTCTTC
TRBD2,-,TRBJ2-3,TRBV10-3,CAISGTSGTDTQYF,TGTGCCATCAGTGGGACTAGCGGCACAGATACGCAGTATTTT
TRBD2,-,TRBJ2-1,TRBV12-3/TRBV12-4,CASSLRLAGAHEQFF,TGTGCCAGCAGTTTAAGACTAGCGGGAGCTCATGAGCAGTTCTTC
TRBD1,few,TRBJ2-5,TRBV7-2,CASSPHQGAQETQYF,TGTGCCAGCAGCCCACATCAGGGGGCTCAAGAGACCCAGTACTTC
TRBD1,many,TRBJ2-7,TRBV14,CASSPHWDRVTYEQYF,TGTGCCAGCAGCCCACACTGGGACAGGGTTACCTACGAGCAGTACTTC
-,many,TRBJ2-1,TRBV7-3,CASGSGPLSSYNEQFF,TGTGCCAGCGGATCTGGCCCTCTGAGCTCCTACAATGAGCAGTTCTTC
-,once,TRBJ2-5,TRBV3-1,CASSQDRGGGQYF,TGTGCCAGCAGCCAAGATCGAGGGGGTGGGCAGTACTTC
-,-,TRBJ1-1,TRBV29-1,CSADRGTEAFF,TGCAGCGCTGATCGCGGTACTGAAGCTTTCTTT
-,-,TRBJ2-1,TRBV6-5,CASSLTLGHEQFF,TGTGCCAGCAGTTTAACCTTAGGACACGAGCAGTTCTTC
TRBD1,few,TRBJ2-3,TRBV28,CASSLPRGQDTQYF,TGTGCCAGCAGTTTGCCCAGGGGGCAAGATACGCAGTATTTT
TRBD1,many,TRBJ2-1,TRBV2,CASTRDRTSYNEQFF,TGTGCCAGCACCAGGGACAGGACATCCTACAATGAGCAGTTCTTC
TRBD1,-,TRBJ1-6,TRBV6-5,CASSGQGNNSLLHF,TGTGCCAGCAGCGGACAGGGAAATAATTCACTCCTCCACTTT
TRBD1,-,TRBJ2-1,TRBV30,CAWSLTGAPQFF,TGTGCCTGGAGTTTAACAGGGGCACCTCAGTTCTTC
TRBD1,-,TRBJ1-2,TRBV20-1,CSARETGETYGYTF,TGCAGTGCTAGAGAGACAGGGGAGACCTATGGCTACACCTTC
-,-,TRBJ2-3,TRBV3-1,CASSQGRGRSVTQYF,TGTGCCAGCAGCCAAGGAAGAGGGCGGAGTGTTACGCAGTATTTT
-,-,TRBJ2-7,TRBV12-5,CASGSGYEQYF,TGTGCTAGTGGGTCAGGCTACGAGCAGTACTTC
-,once,TRBJ1-1,TRBV6-6,CASSHQASGGDPEAFF,TGTGCCAGCAGTCATCAAGCGAGTGGGGGGGACCCGGAAGCTTTCTTT
TRBD2,-,TRBJ2-1,TRBV7-6,CASSRTSGRAMTYNEQFF,TGTGCCAGCAGCCGGACTAGCGGGAGGGCCATGACCTACAATGAGCAGTTCTTC
-,-,TRBJ2-3,TRBV28,CASGRDAQYF,TGTGCCAGCGGCCGGGATGCGCAGTATTTT
-,many,TRBJ2-7,TRBV3-1,CASSQDLQEAREQYF,TGTGCCAGCAGCCAAGATCTCCAAGAGGCTCGGGAGCAGTACTTC
TRBD1,-,TRBJ1-2,TRBV3-1,CASSQTGTGFGYTF,TGTGCCAGCAGCCAAACCGGGACAGGGTTTGGCTACACCTTC
-,-,TRBJ1-1,TRBV6-6,CASSYDQRKNTEAFF,TGTGCCAGCAGTTATGATCAGCGGAAGAACACTGAAGCTTTCTTT
TRBD2,many,TRBJ2-1,TRBV10-3,CAISEWTSGIVSNEQFF,TGTGCCATCAGTGAGTGGACTAGCGGCATTGTTTCTAATGAGCAGTTCTTC
-,-,TRBJ1-2,TRBV27,CASSPTGLYYGYTF,TGTGCCAGCAGTCCGACAGGACTATACTATGGCTACACCTTC
TRBD2,-,TRBJ2-5,TRBV3-1,CASNTGTSGRAGETQYF,TGTGCCAGCAACACCGGGACTAGCGGGAGGGCCGGTGAGACCCAGTACTTC
TRBD1,many,TRBJ2-3,TRBV29-1,CSVDIRDRLRDTQYF,TGCAGCGTTGATATTCGGGACAGGTTACGGGATACGCAGTATTTT
TRBD1,few,TRBJ1-1,TRBV6-1,CASSARQGLRNTEAFF,TGTGCCAGCAGTGCTAGACAGGGGCTAAGGAACACTGAAGCTTTCTTT
TRBD1,many,TRBJ1-2,TRBV20-1,CSARTGGSGYTF,TGCAGTGCTAGAACAGGGGGCTCTGGCTACACCTTC
TRBD2,-,TRBJ2-5,TRBV6-5,CASSYSISSGSFQETQYF,TGTGCCAGCAGTTACTCGATTTCTAGCGGGAGTTTCCAAGAGACCCAGTACTTC
-,many,TRBJ1-4,TRBV29-1,CSVFSGTLGEKLFF,TGCAGCGTTTTCTCCGGGACATTGGGGGAAAAACTGTTTTTT
-,-,TRBJ2-7,TRBV11-3,CASSYLSYNEQYF,TGTGCCAGCAGCTACTTGTCCTACAATGAGCAGTACTTC
-,-,TRBJ2-3,TRBV12-3/TRBV12-4,CASTPGRAVRDTQYF,TGTGCCAGCACCCCTGGAAGAGCGGTGCGAGATACGCAGTATTTT
-,once,TRBJ1-2,TRBV6-5,CASSYGPQGNGGYTF,TGTGCCAGCAGTTACGGCCCCCAGGGTAACGGTGGCTACACCTTC
-,-,TRBJ2-7,TRBV3-1,CASSRMTAFYEQYF,TGTGCCAGCAGCCGGATGACGGCTTTCTACGAGCAGTACTTC
TRBD1,-,TRBJ1-2,TRBV27,CASSRNPGTGGYGYTF,TGTGCCAGCAGCCGCAACCCCGGGACAGGGGGCTATGGCTACACCTTC
TRBD2,-,TRBJ2-2,TRBV7-9,CASSLGLLTNTGELFF,TGTGCCAGCAGCCTGGGACTACTCACGAACACCGGGGAGCTGTTTTTT
TRBD1,-,TRBJ2-3,TRBV27,CASSLGGQANTQYF,TGTGCCAGCAGTTTAGGGGGACAGGCAAATACGCAGTATTTT